This is a list of T cell receptor beta chains from one sample in a study of cytomegalovirus exposure and HLA in healthy donors. Assay: immunoSEQ multiplex PCR; the TCRdb copy retains only in-frame clones and omits some. The repertoire has under 200,000 clones, around 80% of them found once; the top ten carry about 0.8%. Sequencing was performed on PBMCs. The receptor set was obtained from a woman aged 18 to 35 in good health and CMV-seronegative. Each CDR3 is given with its conserved first and last residue. Fields, in order: V gene, clone size, J gene, D gene, CDR3 DNA, CDR3 protein. D genes are given only for firm matches. Size is omitted from some rows. Given values are once, few, many or a class for expanded clones.

V: TRBV5-5
size: few
J: TRBJ1-1
D: TRBD1
DNA: TGTGCCAGCAGCTTGGAAGGTTTGGGACAGGGGGAAACTGAAGCTTTCTTT
CDR3: CASSLEGLGQGETEAFF

V: TRBV28
size: .
J: TRBJ2-5
D: TRBD1
DNA: TGTGCCAGCAGTCCCTTGACAGGGCAGACCCAGTACTTC
CDR3: CASSPLTGQTQYF

V: TRBV30
size: .
J: TRBJ1-1
D: TRBD1
DNA: TGTGCCTGGGACGGACAGGGGACTGAAGCTTTCTTT
CDR3: CAWDGQGTEAFF

V: TRBV27
size: .
J: TRBJ2-7
D: .
DNA: TGTGCCAGCGCCCTAACTAGACCGCCCTACGAGCAGTACTTC
CDR3: CASALTRPPYEQYF

V: TRBV7-6
size: .
J: TRBJ2-7
D: TRBD1
DNA: TGTGCCAGCAGCCAAACTACCCGGGACAGAGGCTCCTACGAGCAGTACTTC
CDR3: CASSQTTRDRGSYEQYF

V: TRBV2
size: .
J: TRBJ1-1
D: .
DNA: TGTGCCAGCAGTGATTCCCCAGGCCTGAACACTGAAGCTTTCTTT
CDR3: CASSDSPGLNTEAFF

V: TRBV5-4
size: .
J: TRBJ2-6
D: TRBD1
DNA: TGTGCCAGCAGCCCGGACAGGGCTGGGGCCAACGTCCTGACTTTC
CDR3: CASSPDRAGANVLTF

V: TRBV6-1
size: .
J: TRBJ2-3
D: TRBD1
DNA: TGTGCCAGCAGTGGATCCCGGGGACAGGGCCTAGGCACAGATACGCAGTATTTT
CDR3: CASSGSRGQGLGTDTQYF

V: TRBV28
size: few
J: TRBJ2-2
D: TRBD2
DNA: TGTGCCAGTACGAGCGGGGCCCGAGGGTGGACCGGGGAGCTGTTTTTT
CDR3: CASTSGARGWTGELFF

V: TRBV25-1
size: .
J: TRBJ2-7
D: TRBD2
DNA: TGTGCCAGCAGTGATGCTAGCGGGGACTTAGGGGTCTACGAGCAGTACTTC
CDR3: CASSDASGDLGVYEQYF

V: TRBV30
size: .
J: TRBJ1-5
D: TRBD1
DNA: TGTGCCTTCGGACAGGGCCGAAATCAGCCCCAGCATTTT
CDR3: CAFGQGRNQPQHF

V: TRBV11-2
size: .
J: TRBJ2-5
D: TRBD1
DNA: TGTGCCAGCATGCGACTACAGGGGGCCCAGTACTTC
CDR3: CASMRLQGAQYF

V: TRBV25-1
size: .
J: TRBJ1-1
D: .
DNA: TGTGCCAGCAGCCTGGGGGGGAACACTGAAGCTTTCTTT
CDR3: CASSLGGNTEAFF

V: TRBV4-2
size: .
J: TRBJ2-7
D: TRBD1
DNA: TGTGCCAGCAGTCCAAGAGGGGGCCGGGCCTCCTACGAGCAGTACTTC
CDR3: CASSPRGGRASYEQYF

V: TRBV7-9
size: .
J: TRBJ2-5
D: .
DNA: TGTGCCAGCAGCTCCCAACTTCCGGACAGCACCCAGTACTTC
CDR3: CASSSQLPDSTQYF

V: TRBV7-9
size: .
J: TRBJ1-1
D: .
DNA: TGTGCCAGCAGCTTAAGCCAGAACACTGAAGCTTTCTTT
CDR3: CASSLSQNTEAFF

V: TRBV5-1
size: .
J: TRBJ1-1
D: TRBD1
DNA: TGCGCCAGCAGCTTGGTCGGGACAGAGCTTGAAGCTTTCTTT
CDR3: CASSLVGTELEAFF

V: TRBV10-3
size: .
J: TRBJ1-4
D: TRBD1
DNA: TGTGCCATCAGTGCAGGGGGCGATACTAATGAAAAACTGTTTTTT
CDR3: CAISAGGDTNEKLFF

V: TRBV19
size: few
J: TRBJ2-3
D: .
DNA: TGTGCCAGTAGTATAGGAGGCGCGAGGGGGACAGATACGCAGTATTTT
CDR3: CASSIGGARGTDTQYF

V: TRBV10-1
size: once
J: TRBJ2-7
D: TRBD2
DNA: TGCGCCAGCAGTCCGTCTAGCGGGATGTACGAGCAGTACTTC
CDR3: CASSPSSGMYEQYF

V: TRBV4-3
size: .
J: TRBJ2-3
D: TRBD2
DNA: TGCGCCAGCAGCACCTTACATAGCGGGGGGAGCACAGATACGCAGTATTTT
CDR3: CASSTLHSGGSTDTQYF

V: TRBV25-1
size: .
J: TRBJ2-7
D: TRBD2
DNA: TGTGCCAGCAGTGATGCGGGAGCCCACGAGCAGTACTTC
CDR3: CASSDAGAHEQYF

V: TRBV23-1
size: few
J: TRBJ2-5
D: .
DNA: TGCGCCAGCATGGGAGGCAGCGCAGAGACCCAGTACTTC
CDR3: CASMGGSAETQYF

V: TRBV25-1
size: few
J: TRBJ1-1
D: TRBD1
DNA: TGTGCCAGCAGTGAGGGACAGGGGAACACTGAAGCTTTCTTT
CDR3: CASSEGQGNTEAFF

V: TRBV5-1
size: .
J: TRBJ1-1
D: TRBD1
DNA: TGCGCCAGCAGCCCCGGACAGGTGGGGGGGAACACTGAAGCTTTCTTT
CDR3: CASSPGQVGGNTEAFF

V: TRBV19
size: .
J: TRBJ1-5
D: TRBD1
DNA: TGTGCCAGTAGTACGACAGGGGGCGAGGGCAATCAGCCCCAGCATTTT
CDR3: CASSTTGGEGNQPQHF

V: TRBV4-3
size: .
J: TRBJ2-1
D: TRBD2
DNA: TGCGCCAGCAGCCAAGATAACCTAGCGGGAGGCCACGGGGCATACAATGAGCAGTTCTTC
CDR3: CASSQDNLAGGHGAYNEQFF

V: TRBV6-5
size: .
J: TRBJ2-7
D: .
DNA: TGTGCCAGCAGTTTTTTCGGCGGGCCCTACGAGCAGTACTTC
CDR3: CASSFFGGPYEQYF

V: TRBV4-1
size: .
J: TRBJ2-7
D: TRBD2
DNA: TGCGCCAGCAGCTCCGGGACTAGATACGAGCAGTACTTC
CDR3: CASSSGTRYEQYF

V: TRBV19
size: .
J: TRBJ2-7
D: .
DNA: TGTGCCAGTAGCGACGGACAGTACTACGAGCAGTACTTC
CDR3: CASSDGQYYEQYF

V: TRBV4-1
size: .
J: TRBJ1-5
D: .
DNA: TGCGCCAGCAGCCAGGGCCACAAGGTTTCCACCCAAAATAGCAATCAGCCCCAGCATTTT
CDR3: CASSQGHKVSTQNSNQPQHF

V: TRBV4-2
size: .
J: TRBJ2-5
D: TRBD2
DNA: TGTGCCAGCAGCCAAGTCCCTGGACTAGTGGGGACCCAGTACTTC
CDR3: CASSQVPGLVGTQYF

V: TRBV19
size: .
J: TRBJ2-4
D: .
DNA: TGTGCCAGTAGTCCCGGGACACTAGCCAAAAACATTCAGTACTTC
CDR3: CASSPGTLAKNIQYF

V: TRBV4-1
size: .
J: TRBJ1-1
D: .
DNA: TGCGCCAGCAGCCTCAATCTAGGCAGGGCTTTCACTGAAGCTTTCTTT
CDR3: CASSLNLGRAFTEAFF

V: TRBV11-2
size: .
J: TRBJ2-3
D: .
DNA: TGTGCCAGCAGCTTAGCGGGAGCAGATACGCAGTATTTT
CDR3: CASSLAGADTQYF

V: TRBV6-4
size: .
J: TRBJ2-1
D: .
DNA: TGTGCCAGCACCCCCGGTGAGCTGATTACCTACAATGAGCAGTTCTTC
CDR3: CASTPGELITYNEQFF

V: TRBV19
size: .
J: TRBJ2-7
D: .
DNA: TGTGCCAGTAGTAGCGGGTCTTCCTACGAGCAGTACTTC
CDR3: CASSSGSSYEQYF